This paragraph reports one TCR beta chain. Its target is not known. Clones were sequenced by immunoSEQ multiplex PCR, and TCRdb holds only the in-frame ones, with some missing. The sample has 37,000 or so clones; roughly 82% are singletons. This entry belongs to a study of OX40 agonist ivuxolimab in advanced cancers. For the study at large: The patients' treatment was ivuxolimab, an agonistic anti-OX40 (CD134) antibody. Study-wide results and caveats: CD8+ T cells averaged more expanded clones than CD4+. Normalized T-cell clonal expansion was also low in some nonresponders. Partial responders receiving 0.1-3.0 mg/kg showed among the lowest clonal expansion.

The V end was cut by 5 bases, the J end by 2 bases, with 15 bases between. Per the germline V gene, CDR1 is SGHAT and CDR2 is FQNNGV. This CDR3 has 16 residues. The J gene is TRBJ1-4, the V gene TRBV11-2; D not certain. The sample was CD4+ or CD8+ T cells sorted from blood, taken in a trial of the OX40 agonist ivuxolimab. The sequence came from an adult with an advanced solid tumor such as melanoma, head and neck, liver or kidney cancer. The CDR3 nucleotides are TGTGCCAGCAGCCCGGCCGGATTTTCCACTAATGAAAAACTGTTTTTT. Its protein is CASSPAGFSTNEKLFF.